Below, one T cell receptor beta chain is given with its context. This entry is derived from a study of control samples from healthy donors and cancer patients. Germline trimming cut 6 bases from V and 5 bases from J; bases unmatched to any gene: 8. Germline CDR1 and CDR2: SGHRS and YFSETQ. The CDR3 length is 14 residues. The repertoire was sequenced with immunoSEQ multiplex PCR; TCRdb's copy has only in-frame clones and lacks some. The table records about 160,000 clones, around nine tenths of them present only once. The sequence derives from a woman in her twenties or thirties in good health. The specimen was blood. The chain combines TRBV5-1 with TRBJ2-5; 9 bases agree with TRBD2. This CDR3 reads CASTPWAGGETQYF. As DNA, the CDR3 is TGCGCCAGCACCCCCTGGGCGGGGGGGGAGACCCAGTACTTC.